The present TCR beta chain was sequenced within a study of cytomegalovirus exposure and HLA in healthy donors. After removal of 6 bases from V and 4 bases from J, the junction contained 10 bases not matched to a gene. From germline, CDR1 is MNHNS and CDR2 SASEGT. The CDR3 has 15 amino acids. Study results and caveats: TCR beta sequences reportedly predicted the HLA-A and HLA-B alleles of most subjects accurately.

Comment on this clone: What it binds is not known.

Donors had nominal health at sampling but likely had unrecorded immune exposures. The PCR had 60 Vbeta and 13 Jbeta primers. Original analysis: The count from a later analysis was 79 million or so unique TCR beta chains, some 10 million of them shared. TCRdb's table, derived via immunoSEQ multiplex PCR, lists solely in-frame clones and lacks some. Clone size and V and J calls were adopted from that table, with D and trimming inferred from the DNA. The sample gives about 120,000 clones, roughly 80% of which show up once; 2% to 3% is in the top ten. This TCR derives from a female donor in good health and CMV-seronegative. The chain combines TRBV6-1 with TRBJ2-5; TRBD2 matches at 8 bases. Material: PBMCs. Written as DNA, the CDR3 is TGTGCCAGCAGGCCTATTCACGGGGGGGCAGAGACCCAGTACTTC. As protein: CASRPIHGGAETQYF.